This T cell receptor (beta chain) was documented in a study of CD8+CD57+ T cells in acquired aplastic anemia. About the research overall: Quantities of DNA derived from sorted CD4+ and CD8+ cells averaged approximately 3.5 ug.

Overall study results and limits: Patients had around 30 CD8+ CDR3 sequences in common with controls (the shared set).

On this clonotype itself: Its antigen is unknown.

Genomic DNA served as template for TCR beta VDJ and CDR3 profiling. Each CDR3 protein is one row after TCRdb ran MiXCR on the reads. The sample lists about 200,000 distinct CDR3 sequences; 55% to 65% were seen once. Germline V gene sequence: CDR1 DFQATT, CDR2 SNEGSKA (reference sequence). The CDR3 runs to 15 residues. Trimming shortened V by 5 bases and J by 6 bases, and 20 bases separated the two germline ends. CD8+CD57+ cell expansion had been shown by flow cytometry in patients chosen for sequencing. Receipt of therapy had not occurred in any patient by the time of blood sampling. This sequence was found in a human donor with aplastic anemia. The sequencing sample was made of sorted CD4+, CD8+, or CD8+CD57+ T cells (not recorded which) from PBMCs. The chain employs TRBV20-1 and TRBJ2-1; possibly TRBD2 for D (6 bases). CDR3 loop: CSAERVPGYFNEQFF. DNA of the CDR3: TGCAGTGCTGAGCGGGTTCCGGGATACTTCAATGAGCAGTTCTTC.